This TCR beta chain was profiled in a study of blood T cell repertoires in COVID-19 (dated by TCRdb to the early 2020s). As for the study more broadly: The collaborator samples originated in the United States, Italy and Spain and spanned the acute and convalescent phases of COVID-19. The prospective study material was composed of cDNA or gDNA derived from T cells, B-cell-depleted T cells, or PBMCs. Deeply sampled blood TCRbeta repertoires from subjects exposed to, actively infected with, or recovered from COVID-19 were included in the dataset. A freely available public database, intended as a resource for researchers studying the immune response to SARS-CoV-2, is where the repertoires were released. Samples came from the ongoing ImmuneRACE study (first 160 participants) plus 1,254 subjects from 6 global collaborators. The sample metadata nearly always contained a de-identified subject ID, COVID-19 status, age in years and sex. HLA class I and class II types, where available, came from metadata supplied by the sample provider rather than from assay-based typing. Study-wide findings and limitations: How much clinical and demographic metadata was included differed by source and by participant, and the metadata was provided uncurated.

From the cysteine through the phenylalanine, the CDR3 covers 16 amino acids. Here the CDR3 DNA is all that survives: 48 bases in frame from base 1. CDR1 and CDR2 are read off the germline V gene as MGHRA and YSYEKL. Trimming leaves V shorter by 2 bases and J shorter by 4 bases, with the junction holding 4 bases beyond the gene matches. TCRbeta CDR3 regions were amplified from genomic DNA by means of the immunoSEQ Assay, a bias-controlled multiplex PCR. The published analysis was carried out like this. The number of nucleated cells in each sample was estimated from the amplification of reference gene primers within the assay. Sequence reads were collapsed and filtered to measure the absolute abundance of every unique TCRbeta CDR3 rearrangement. For each sample, productive Simpson clonality was calculated as the square root of Simpson's diversity index over productive rearrangements. TCRdb took over this immuneACCESS table, retaining in-frame rearrangements with V and J assigned. Such tables are incomplete; in checked studies, under half of the missing clones stem from an unresolved V gene, and the remainder is unexplained. The V and J calls and clone size come from that table; D and trimming were worked out from the DNA. The sample has a few hundred thousand clones on record, 70% to 90% of them singletons. The biggest ten clones account for approximately 2.3% of the sample.

Collaborating institutions collected whole blood in K2EDTA tubes following their own protocols. For TCRbeta analysis, collaborator samples were shipped as frozen whole blood, as isolated PBMCs, or as DNA extracted from either sample type. Points on this clone: Its antigen is unknown. Base qualities are not recorded, but no much larger clone differs from it by a single base.

The source of this sequence is a woman aged 45 to 65 with acute or convalescent COVID-19. This chain joins TRBV4-1 to TRBJ2-7, with TRBD2 matching 14 junction bases. Sequencing was done on a sample of peripheral blood. The sequenced DNA: TGCGCCAGCAGCCAACGGACTAGCGGGAGGAATTACGAGCAGTACTTC. Its protein is CASSQRTSGRNYEQYF.